The sequence of this T cell receptor beta chain was determined in a study of cytomegalovirus exposure and HLA in healthy donors. Study-level findings and limits: Accounts indicate the classifier identified cytomegalovirus status with strong specificity and sensitivity.

Concerning this clone: Its antigen is currently unknown.

Researchers ran the PCR with 60 Vbeta and 13 Jbeta primers. The assay was immunoSEQ multiplex PCR, and TCRdb's table has in-frame clones only and misses some. This sample has 150,000 to 200,000 clones; around 82% occur once, and the top ten carry roughly 14%. The germline V gene encodes CDR1 MGHRA and CDR2 YSYEKL. The junction had 5 bases not matched to a gene; V was cut back by 1 base and J by 10 bases. The CDR3 totals 15 residues. This TCR was recovered from a woman aged 25 to 39 in good health and CMV-seropositive. V and J are TRBV4-1 and TRBJ2-1, with TRBD2 matching over 12 bases. The sample taken for sequencing was PBMCs. CDR3 sequence (DNA): TGCGCCAGCAGCCAAGTTCTAGCGGGGGGGCGGGAGCAGTTCTTC. Translation gives CASSQVLAGGREQFF.